One T cell receptor beta chain is described in this entry. Its cognate antigen is unknown. A junction end diverges from the germline sequence, so it may reflect a read error. No cell sorting was done before RNA was extracted from the tissue. These data originate in a study of tumor and adjacent non-tumor tissue in lung cancer. Whole-study context: Histology: about a dozen adenocarcinoma, 2 squamous cell carcinoma, 1 small cell lung cancer. Samples averaged roughly 4 million productive TCRbeta reads each.

A modified ARM-PCR protocol with three rounds of nested PCR amplified TCRbeta. TCRdb redid the calling of the multiplex PCR reads with MiXCR, one entry per CDR3 protein. The sample holds approximately 86,000 distinct CDR3 sequences, 55% to 75% seen once. This CDR3 is 13 amino acids long. Per the germline V gene, CDR1 is MNHEY and CDR2 is SVGAGI. Study-wide findings and caveats: Patients with more diverse tumor TCRs had worse survival.

The chain joins TRBV6-5 to TRBJ1-2, with TRBD1 as a possible D gene (5 bases). The TCR was taken from a woman aged 35 to 49 with non-small cell lung cancer. The sample was lung tumor tissue. The CDR3 sequence is CASSYPPWGGYTF. The CDR3, as DNA: TGTGCCAGTAGTTACCCCCCCTGGGGGGGCTACACCTTC.